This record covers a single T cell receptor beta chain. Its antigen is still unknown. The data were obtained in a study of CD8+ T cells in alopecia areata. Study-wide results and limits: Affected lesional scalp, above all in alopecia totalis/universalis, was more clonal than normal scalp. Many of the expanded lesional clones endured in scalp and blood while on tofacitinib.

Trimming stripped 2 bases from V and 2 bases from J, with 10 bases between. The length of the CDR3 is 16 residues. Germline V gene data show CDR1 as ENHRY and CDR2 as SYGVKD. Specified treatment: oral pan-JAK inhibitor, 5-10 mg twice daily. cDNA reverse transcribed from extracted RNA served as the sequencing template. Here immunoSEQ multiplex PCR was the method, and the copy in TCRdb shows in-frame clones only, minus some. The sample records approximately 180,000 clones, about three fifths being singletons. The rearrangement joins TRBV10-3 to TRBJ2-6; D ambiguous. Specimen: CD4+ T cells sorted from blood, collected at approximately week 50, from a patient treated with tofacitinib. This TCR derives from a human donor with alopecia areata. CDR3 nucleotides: TGTGCCATCAGTGAGCCTATCCCGCCTGGGGCCAACGTCCTGACTTTC. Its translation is CAISEPIPPGANVLTF.